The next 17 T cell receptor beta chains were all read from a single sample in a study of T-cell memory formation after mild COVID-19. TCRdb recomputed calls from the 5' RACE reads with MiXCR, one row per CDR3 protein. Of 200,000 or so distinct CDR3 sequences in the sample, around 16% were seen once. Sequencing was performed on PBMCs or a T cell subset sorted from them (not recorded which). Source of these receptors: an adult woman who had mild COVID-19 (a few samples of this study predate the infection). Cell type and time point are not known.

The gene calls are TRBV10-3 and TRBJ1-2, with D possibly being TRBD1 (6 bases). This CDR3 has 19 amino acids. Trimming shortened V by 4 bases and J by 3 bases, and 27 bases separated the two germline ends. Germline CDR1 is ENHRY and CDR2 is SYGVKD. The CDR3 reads CAISVPLTSRDTLHYGYTF. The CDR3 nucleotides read TGTGCCATCAGTGTCCCACTAACCTCCCGGGACACTCTGCACTATGGCTACACCTTC.

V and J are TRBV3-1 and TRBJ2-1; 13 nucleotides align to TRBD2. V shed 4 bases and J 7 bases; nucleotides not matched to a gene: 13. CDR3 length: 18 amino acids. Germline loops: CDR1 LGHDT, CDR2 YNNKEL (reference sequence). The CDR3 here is CASSRGLAGEWGTNEQFF. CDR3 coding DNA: TGTGCCAGCAGCCGCGGACTAGCGGGAGAGTGGGGAACAAATGAGCAGTTCTTC.

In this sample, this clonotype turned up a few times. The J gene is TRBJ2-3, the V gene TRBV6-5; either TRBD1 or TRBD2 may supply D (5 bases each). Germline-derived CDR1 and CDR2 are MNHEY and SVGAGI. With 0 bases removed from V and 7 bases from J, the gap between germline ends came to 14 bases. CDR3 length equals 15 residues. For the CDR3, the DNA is TGTGCCAGCAGTTACTCCGGGACCACCTCCAATACGCAGTATTTT. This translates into CASSYSGTTSNTQYF.

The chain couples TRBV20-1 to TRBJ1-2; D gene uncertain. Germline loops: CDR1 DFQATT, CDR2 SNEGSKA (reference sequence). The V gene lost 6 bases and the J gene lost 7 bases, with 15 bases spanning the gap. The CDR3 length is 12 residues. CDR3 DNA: TGCAGTGCACCCCACGCCGGAGTTGGCTACACCTTC. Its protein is CSAPHAGVGYTF.

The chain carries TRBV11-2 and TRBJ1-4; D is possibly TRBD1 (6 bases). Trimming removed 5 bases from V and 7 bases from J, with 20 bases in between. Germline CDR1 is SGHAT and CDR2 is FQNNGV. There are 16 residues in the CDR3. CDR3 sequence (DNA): TGTGCCAGCAGCCCCAATATGGGGGCCGGGGTTGAAAAACTGTTTTTT. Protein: CASSPNMGAGVEKLFF.

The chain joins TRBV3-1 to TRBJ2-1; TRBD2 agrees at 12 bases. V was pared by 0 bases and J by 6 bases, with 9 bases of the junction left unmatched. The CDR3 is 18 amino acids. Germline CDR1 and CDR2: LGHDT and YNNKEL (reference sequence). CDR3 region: CASSQDNPLAGGGNEQFF. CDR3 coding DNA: TGTGCCAGCAGCCAAGATAATCCTCTAGCGGGAGGGGGCAATGAGCAGTTCTTC.

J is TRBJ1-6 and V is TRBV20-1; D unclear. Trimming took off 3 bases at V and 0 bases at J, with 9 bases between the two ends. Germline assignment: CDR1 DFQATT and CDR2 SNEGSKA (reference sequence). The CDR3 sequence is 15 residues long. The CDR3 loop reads CSASPGSSYNSPLHF. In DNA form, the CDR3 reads TGCAGTGCTAGCCCCGGGAGCTCCTATAATTCACCCCTCCACTTT.

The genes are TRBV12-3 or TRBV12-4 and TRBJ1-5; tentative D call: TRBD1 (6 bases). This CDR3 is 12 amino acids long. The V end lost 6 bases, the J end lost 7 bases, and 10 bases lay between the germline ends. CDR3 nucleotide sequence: TGTGCCAGCAGAGCAGGGGAACAGCCCCAGCATTTT. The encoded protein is CASRAGEQPQHF.

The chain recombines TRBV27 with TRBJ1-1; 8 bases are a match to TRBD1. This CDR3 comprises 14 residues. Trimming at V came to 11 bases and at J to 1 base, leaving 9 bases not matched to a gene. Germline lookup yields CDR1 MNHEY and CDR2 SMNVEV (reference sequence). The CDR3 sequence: CALPGQAQNTEAFF. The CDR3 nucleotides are TGTGCCCTCCCGGGACAGGCCCAGAACACTGAAGCTTTCTTT.

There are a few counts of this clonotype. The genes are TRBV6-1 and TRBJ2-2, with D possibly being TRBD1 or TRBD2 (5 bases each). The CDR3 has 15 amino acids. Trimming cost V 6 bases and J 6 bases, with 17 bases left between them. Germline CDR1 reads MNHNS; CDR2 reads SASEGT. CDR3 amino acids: CASRPGPSQAGELFF. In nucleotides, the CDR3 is TGTGCCAGCAGGCCGGGGCCATCCCAGGCCGGGGAGCTGTTTTTT.

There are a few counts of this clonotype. CDR3 nucleotides: TGTGCCAGCAGCCTACTGACCCAGTGGGACGAGCAGTACTTC. It codes for CASSLLTQWDEQYF. The V gene is TRBV11-2, the J gene TRBJ2-7; D not certain. The CDR3 loop spans 14 amino acids. Germline V CDR1 and CDR2: SGHAT, FQNNGV. Trimming took 5 bases from V and 5 from J, leaving 16 bases between them.

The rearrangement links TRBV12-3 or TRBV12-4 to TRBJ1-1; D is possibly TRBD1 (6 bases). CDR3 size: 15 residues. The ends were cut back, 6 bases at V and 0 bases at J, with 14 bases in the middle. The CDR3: CASRKTDSLNTEAFF. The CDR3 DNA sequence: TGTGCCAGCAGGAAAACGGACAGCCTGAACACTGAAGCTTTCTTT.

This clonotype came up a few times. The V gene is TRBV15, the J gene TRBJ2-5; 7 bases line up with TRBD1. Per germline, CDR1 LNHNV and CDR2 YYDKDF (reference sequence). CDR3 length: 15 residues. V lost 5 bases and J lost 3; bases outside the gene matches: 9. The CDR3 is CATSQGTVYEETQYF. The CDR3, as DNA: TGTGCCACCAGCCAAGGGACAGTCTACGAAGAGACCCAGTACTTC. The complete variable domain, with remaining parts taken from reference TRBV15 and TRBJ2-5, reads DAMVIQNPRYQVTQFGKPVTLSCSQTLNHNVMYWYQQKSSQAPKLLFHYYDKDFNNEADTPDNFQSRRPNTSFCFLDIRSPGLGDTAMYLCATSQGTVYEETQYFGPGTRLLVL.

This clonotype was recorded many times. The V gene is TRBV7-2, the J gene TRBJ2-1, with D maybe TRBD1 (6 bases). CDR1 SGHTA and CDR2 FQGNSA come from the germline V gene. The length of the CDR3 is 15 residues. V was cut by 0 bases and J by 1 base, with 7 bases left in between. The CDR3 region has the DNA TGTGCCAGCAGCTTAGCCCAGGGGTCCTACAATGAGCAGTTCTTC. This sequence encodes CASSLAQGSYNEQFF.

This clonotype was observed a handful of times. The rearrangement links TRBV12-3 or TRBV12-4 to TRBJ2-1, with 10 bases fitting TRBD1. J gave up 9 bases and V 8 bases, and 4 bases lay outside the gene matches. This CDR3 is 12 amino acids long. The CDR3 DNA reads TGTGCCAGCGGACAGGGGGTCAGTGAGCAGTTCTTC. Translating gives CASGQGVSEQFF.

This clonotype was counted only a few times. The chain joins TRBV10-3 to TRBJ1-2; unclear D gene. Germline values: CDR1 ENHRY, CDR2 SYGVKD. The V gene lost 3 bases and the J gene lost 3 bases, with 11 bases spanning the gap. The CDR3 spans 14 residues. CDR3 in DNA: TGTGCCATCAGTGAAGGGAGCCGGGACTATGGCTACACCTTC. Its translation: CAISEGSRDYGYTF.

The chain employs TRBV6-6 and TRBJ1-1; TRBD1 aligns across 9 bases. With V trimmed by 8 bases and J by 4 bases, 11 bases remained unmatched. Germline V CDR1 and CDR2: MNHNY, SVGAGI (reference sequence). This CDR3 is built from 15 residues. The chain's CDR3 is CASRWGGQGSTEAFF. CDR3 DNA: TGTGCCAGCCGATGGGGGGGACAGGGTAGCACTGAAGCTTTCTTT.